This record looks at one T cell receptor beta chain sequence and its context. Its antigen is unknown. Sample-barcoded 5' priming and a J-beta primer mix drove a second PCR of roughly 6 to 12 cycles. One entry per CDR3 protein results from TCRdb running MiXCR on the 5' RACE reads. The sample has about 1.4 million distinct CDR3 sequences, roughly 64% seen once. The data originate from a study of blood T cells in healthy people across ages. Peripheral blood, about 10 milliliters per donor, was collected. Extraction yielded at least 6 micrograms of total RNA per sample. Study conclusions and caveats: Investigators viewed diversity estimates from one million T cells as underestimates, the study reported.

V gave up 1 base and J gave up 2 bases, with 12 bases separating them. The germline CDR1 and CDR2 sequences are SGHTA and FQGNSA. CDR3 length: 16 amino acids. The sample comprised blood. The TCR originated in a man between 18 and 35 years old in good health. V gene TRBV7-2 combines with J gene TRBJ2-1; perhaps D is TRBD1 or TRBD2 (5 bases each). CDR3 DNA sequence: TGTGCCAGCAGCTTAGTTGGGACGCCAACCTACAATGAGCAGTTCTTC. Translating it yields CASSLVGTPTYNEQFF.